What follows describes a single T cell receptor (beta chain). This specimen belongs to a study of blood T cell repertoires in COVID-19. On the study more broadly: Donors in the United States, Italy and Spain gave samples during acute or convalescent COVID-19. Sample material is recorded as cDNA or gDNA derived from T cells, B-cell-depleted T cells, or PBMCs.

In the original analysis: Estimates of nucleated cell counts were drawn from the amplification of reference gene primers. Only in-frame clones appear in the TCRdb table, and some are missing; sequencing was by immunoSEQ multiplex PCR. The V and J calls and clone size come from that table; D and trimming were worked out from the DNA. The table has some 220,000 clones, 70% to 90% seen once. Germline loops: CDR1 MNHEY, CDR2 SVGAGI. CDR3 length equals 15 residues. Trimming took 8 bases from V and 2 from J; bases not matched to a gene: 8. The sequencing input was peripheral blood. The V gene is TRBV6-5, the J gene TRBJ2-2, with TRBD2 identical over 7 bases. This sequence originates from a woman aged 55-69 years with active or convalescent COVID-19. The CDR3 sequence: CASHLWEGNTGELFF. The CDR3 region has the DNA TGTGCCAGCCATCTCTGGGAGGGAAACACCGGGGAGCTGTTTTTT.